The source of this TCR beta chain is a study of blood T cell repertoires in COVID-19. Study at large: PBMCs, B-cell-depleted T cells, or T cells were the source of the cDNA or gDNA that made up the material.

Germline V gene sequence: CDR1 MNHNS, CDR2 SASEGT. The CDR3 is made up of 15 amino acids. The trim removed 2 bases at V and 4 bases at J, leaving 7 bases unmatched. In the source study's methods: Using reference gene primer amplification, nucleated cell counts were estimated. Sequencing used immunoSEQ multiplex PCR; TCRdb keeps in-frame clones, though not all of them. From that table come the V and J calls and clone size; the DNA was used to work out D and trimming. The repertoire includes roughly 62,000 clones, about 90% of them detected once, and around 10% sits in the top ten. The V gene is TRBV6-1, the J gene TRBJ1-2, with 7 nucleotides matching TRBD1. The sample consisted of peripheral blood. The clonotype comes from a human donor with acute or convalescent COVID-19. The donor label of this sample is uncertain. The CDR3 sequence: CASSEPRGRSYGYTF. The CDR3 nucleotides are TGTGCCAGCAGTGAACCTAGGGGGCGAAGCTATGGCTACACCTTC.